This entry is about one T cell receptor (beta chain). The target of this receptor is not known. Base qualities are not provided; no much larger clone lies one nucleotide away. The entire amount of isolated RNA was reverse transcribed using the High Capacity cDNA Reverse Transcription Kit, so the sequenced TCRB transcripts were expressed ones. Naive, central memory and regulatory T cell samples underwent deep immunoSEQ sequencing, averaging around 3.7 million total reads per sample. Sorted cells were lysed in RLT buffer, and RNA was extracted using DNase-treated RNeasy Micro or Mini kits according to cell number. Each cell subset was processed separately to prevent cross-contamination, with patient and healthy donor samples processed together. Using the immunoSEQ multiplex PCR, TCRB sequences were amplified from cDNA into 87-bp fragments spanning the CDR3 region. The amplicons were sequenced using the Illumina HiSeq platform. Per the original workflow: PCR bias was corrected computationally using synthetic template baselines, and reads within Hamming distance 2 were collapsed, with unmergeable singletons discarded. Reads were aligned to IMGT to assign V, D and J genes, CDR3 length, and insertions or deletions at six rearrangement sites. Within each subset, clonotype counts were normalized to sorted cell number, after which true diversity and Gini coefficients were computed with the tcR R package. The overlap coefficient, calculated on TCRB nucleotide sequences, was used to measure repertoire sharing. TCRdb re-hosts the immuneACCESS table, in-frame sequences only. Its copies lack some clones; in the studies checked, an unresolved V gene accounts for under half of them, and the cause for the rest is not known. The DNA was the basis for D and trimming; V, J and clone size are from that table. For this sample there are about 6,000 clones; roughly three quarters appear just once. The ten largest clones take up approximately 2.1% of the sample.

Each donor gave one peripheral blood draw, averaging roughly 0.11 L, which was collected into heparinised tubes. A BD FACSAria II and a panel including CD45RO, CCR7, CD25, CD127, CD95 and CD27 were used to sort naive, central memory, regulatory and stem cell-like memory CD4+ T cells. All sorted populations exceeded 98% purity. Right away, PBMCs were isolated by Lymphoprep density gradient centrifugation and were stained directly, with no culture step. Samples were stained and sorted in pairs, with one healthy donor and one patient per experiment, so that batch effects were minimized. The data derive from a study of beta chain features in type 1 diabetes (dated by TCRdb to between 2017 and 2018). Concerning the study at large: Patients and healthy donors did not differ in mean age, gender distribution, total cell number or subset yield. A total of 90 million to 130 million sorted cells were examined across all samples, and a strong correlation was observed between cell number per subset and RNA yield. The study compared the TCRB repertoires of sorted circulating CD4+ T cell subsets in recently diagnosed type 1 diabetes patients with those in matched healthy donors. Naive and central memory subsets were obtained from all 30 or so donors, but regulatory and stem cell-like memory subsets were isolated from only 8 patients and roughly eight healthy donors. Beyond this particular receptor, the publication reports: A moderate but significant shortening of TCRB CDR3 length was observed in type 1 diabetes patients in all four CD4+ subsets. Naive, central memory and regulatory TCRB repertoires appeared more similar among patients than among healthy donors. At VDJ recombination sites, type 1 diabetes patients had fewer insertions and more deleted nucleotides, which implies abnormalities in thymic rearrangement. PCR may preferentially amplify shorter templates, but because patient and control samples were amplified and corrected together, any resulting skew would affect both groups equally. Because cDNA was sequenced instead of genomic DNA, highly expressing activated cells could be over-represented, though the groups showed no difference in activation or CD3 levels. Because the HLA sub-analyses included only small numbers of individuals, any influence of HLA type on TCRB rearrangement was left unresolved.

The germline V gene specifies SGHRS as CDR1 and YFSETQ as CDR2. The junction carries 6 bases between V and J, which are trimmed by 0 bases and 2 bases respectively. The CDR3 numbers 13 residues from cysteine through phenylalanine. Only the CDR3 DNA is retained, 39 bases long and in frame from the first base. The chain uses TRBV5-1 and TRBJ2-7; TRBD2 is perhaps the D gene, given 5 matching bases. The receptor's source is a man aged 18-30 years in good health. The sample taken for sequencing was Tregs from blood. Per the publication, the cell subset or site label means: regulatory CD4+ T cells. The encoded CDR3 is CASSLGGTYEQYF. The bases read TGCGCCAGCAGCTTGGGAGGGACCTACGAGCAGTACTTC.